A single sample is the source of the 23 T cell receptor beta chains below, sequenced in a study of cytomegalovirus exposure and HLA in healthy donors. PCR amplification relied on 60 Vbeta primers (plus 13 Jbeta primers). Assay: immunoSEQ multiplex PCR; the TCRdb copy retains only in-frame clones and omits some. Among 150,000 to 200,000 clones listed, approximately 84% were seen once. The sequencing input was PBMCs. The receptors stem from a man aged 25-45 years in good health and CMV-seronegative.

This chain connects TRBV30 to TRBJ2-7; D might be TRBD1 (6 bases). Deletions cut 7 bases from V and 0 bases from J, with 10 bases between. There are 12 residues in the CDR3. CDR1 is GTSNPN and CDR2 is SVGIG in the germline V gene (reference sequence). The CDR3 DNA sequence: TGTGCCTCTCGGACAGACTCCTACGAGCAGTACTTC. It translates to CASRTDSYEQYF.

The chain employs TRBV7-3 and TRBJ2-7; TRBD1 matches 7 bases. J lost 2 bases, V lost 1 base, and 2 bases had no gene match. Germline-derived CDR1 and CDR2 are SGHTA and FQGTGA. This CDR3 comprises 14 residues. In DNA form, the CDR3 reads TGTGCCAGCAGCTTAAACAGGGGCCCCTACGAGCAGTACTTC. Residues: CASSLNRGPYEQYF.

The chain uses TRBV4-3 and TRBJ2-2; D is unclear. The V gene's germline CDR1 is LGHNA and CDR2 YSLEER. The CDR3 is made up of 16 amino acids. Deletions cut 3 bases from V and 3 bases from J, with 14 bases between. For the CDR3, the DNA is TGCGCCAGCAGCCAGGTGACTTTTCTCGACACCGGGGAGCTGTTTTTT. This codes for CASSQVTFLDTGELFF.

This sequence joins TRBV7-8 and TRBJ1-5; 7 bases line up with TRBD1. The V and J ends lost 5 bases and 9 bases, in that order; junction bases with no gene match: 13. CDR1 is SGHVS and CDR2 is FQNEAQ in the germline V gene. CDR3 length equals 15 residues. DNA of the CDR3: TGTGCCAGCAGCCCCGGGACAGCTTCCAATATGCCCCAGCATTTT. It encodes CASSPGTASNMPQHF.

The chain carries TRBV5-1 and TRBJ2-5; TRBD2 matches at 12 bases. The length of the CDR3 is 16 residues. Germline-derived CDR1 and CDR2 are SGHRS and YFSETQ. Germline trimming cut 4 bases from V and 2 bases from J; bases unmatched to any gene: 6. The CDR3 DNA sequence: TGCGCCAGCAGCCAATCTAGCGGGGGGGAACAAGAGACCCAGTACTTC. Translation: CASSQSSGGEQETQYF.

The CDR3 sequence: CASSMVTGRYTEAFF. The CDR3 DNA is TGCGCCAGCAGCATGGTGACTGGTAGGTACACTGAAGCTTTCTTT. V gene TRBV4-1 combines with J gene TRBJ1-1; no definite D call. There are 15 residues in the CDR3. Germline CDR1 reads MGHRA; CDR2 reads YSYEKL. The germline V and J ends were trimmed by 5 bases and 3 bases, with 16 bases remaining between them.

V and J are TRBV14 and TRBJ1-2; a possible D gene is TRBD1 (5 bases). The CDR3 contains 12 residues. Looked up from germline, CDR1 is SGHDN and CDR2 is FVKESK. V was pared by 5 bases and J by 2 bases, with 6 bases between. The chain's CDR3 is CASSAGNYGYTF. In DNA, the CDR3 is TGTGCCAGCAGCGCAGGGAACTATGGCTACACCTTC. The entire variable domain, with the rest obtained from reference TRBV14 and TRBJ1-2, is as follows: EAGVTQFPSHSVIEKGQTVTLRCDPISGHDNLYWYRRVMGKEIKFLLHFVKESKQDESGMPNNRFLAERTGGTYSTLKVQPAELEDSGVYFCASSAGNYGYTFGSGTRLTVV.

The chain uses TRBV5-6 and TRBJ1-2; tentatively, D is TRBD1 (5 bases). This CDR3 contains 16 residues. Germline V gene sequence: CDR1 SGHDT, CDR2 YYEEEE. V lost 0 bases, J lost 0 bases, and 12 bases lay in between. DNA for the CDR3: TGTGCCAGCAGCTTGGGAGGACACATAGCTAACTATGGCTACACCTTC. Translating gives CASSLGGHIANYGYTF.

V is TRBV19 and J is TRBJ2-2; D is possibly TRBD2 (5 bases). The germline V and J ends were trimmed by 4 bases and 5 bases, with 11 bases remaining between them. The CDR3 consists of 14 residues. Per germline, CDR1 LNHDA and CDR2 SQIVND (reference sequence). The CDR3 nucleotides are TGTGCCAGTAGTACGAGAGGAGGAACCGGGGAGCTGTTTTTT. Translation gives CASSTRGGTGELFF.

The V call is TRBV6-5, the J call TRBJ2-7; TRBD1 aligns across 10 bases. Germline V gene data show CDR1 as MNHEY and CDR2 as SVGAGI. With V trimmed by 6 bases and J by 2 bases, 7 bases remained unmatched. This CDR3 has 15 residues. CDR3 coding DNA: TGTGCCAGCAGCGCGGGACAGGGGCCCACCTACGAGCAGTACTTC. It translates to CASSAGQGPTYEQYF.

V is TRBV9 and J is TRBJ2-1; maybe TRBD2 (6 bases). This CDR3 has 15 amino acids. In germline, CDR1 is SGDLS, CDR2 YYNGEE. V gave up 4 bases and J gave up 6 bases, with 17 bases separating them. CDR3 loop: CASSPGASVLNEQFF. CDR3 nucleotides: TGTGCCAGCAGCCCCGGGGCTAGCGTCCTCAATGAGCAGTTCTTC.

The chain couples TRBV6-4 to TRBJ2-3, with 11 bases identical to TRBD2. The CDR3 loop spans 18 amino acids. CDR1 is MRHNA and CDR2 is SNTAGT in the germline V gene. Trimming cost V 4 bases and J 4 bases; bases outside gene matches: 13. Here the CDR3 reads CASSAAVYSGRASDTQYF. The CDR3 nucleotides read TGTGCCAGCAGTGCCGCTGTGTATAGCGGGAGGGCCTCAGATACGCAGTATTTT.

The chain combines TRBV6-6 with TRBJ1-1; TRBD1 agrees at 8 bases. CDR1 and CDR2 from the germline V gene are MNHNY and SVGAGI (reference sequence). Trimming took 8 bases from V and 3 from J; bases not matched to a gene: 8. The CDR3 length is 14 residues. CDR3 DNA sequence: TGTGCCAGCTTCCGGACAGGGAAAGACACTGAAGCTTTCTTT. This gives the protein CASFRTGKDTEAFF.

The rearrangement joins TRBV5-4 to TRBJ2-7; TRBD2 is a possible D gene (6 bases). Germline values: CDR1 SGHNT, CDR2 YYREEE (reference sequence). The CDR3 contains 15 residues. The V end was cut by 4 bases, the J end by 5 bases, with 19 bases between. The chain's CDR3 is CASSPGVAVSHEQYF. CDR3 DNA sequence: TGTGCCAGCAGCCCCGGGGTAGCGGTGAGCCACGAGCAGTACTTC.

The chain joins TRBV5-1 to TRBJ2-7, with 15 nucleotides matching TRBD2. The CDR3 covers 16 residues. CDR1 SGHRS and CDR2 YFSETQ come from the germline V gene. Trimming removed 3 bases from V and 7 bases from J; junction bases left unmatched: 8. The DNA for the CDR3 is TGCGCCAGCAGCTCCTCCGGGACTAGCGGGAGGAGGGAGCAGTACTTC. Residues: CASSSSGTSGRREQYF.

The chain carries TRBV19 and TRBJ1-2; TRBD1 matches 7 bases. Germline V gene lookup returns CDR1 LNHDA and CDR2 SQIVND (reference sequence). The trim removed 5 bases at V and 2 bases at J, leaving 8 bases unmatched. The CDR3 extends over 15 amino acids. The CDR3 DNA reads TGTGCCAGTAGTTCCCGGGAGGGGGCCAACTATGGCTACACCTTC. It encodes CASSSREGANYGYTF.

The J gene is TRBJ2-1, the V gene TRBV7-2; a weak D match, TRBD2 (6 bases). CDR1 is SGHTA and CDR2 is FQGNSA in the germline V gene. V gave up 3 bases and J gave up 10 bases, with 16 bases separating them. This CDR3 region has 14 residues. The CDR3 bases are TGTGCCAGCAGCTTTCGACTAGGGGTAGGCGAGCAGTTCTTC. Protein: CASSFRLGVGEQFF.

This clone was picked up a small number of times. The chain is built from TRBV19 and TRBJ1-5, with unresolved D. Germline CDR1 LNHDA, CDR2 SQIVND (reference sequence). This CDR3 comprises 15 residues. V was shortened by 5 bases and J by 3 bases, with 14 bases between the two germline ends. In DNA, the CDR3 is TGTGCCAGTAGTCTCAAGCTGATAGTCAATCAGCCCCAGCATTTT. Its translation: CASSLKLIVNQPQHF.

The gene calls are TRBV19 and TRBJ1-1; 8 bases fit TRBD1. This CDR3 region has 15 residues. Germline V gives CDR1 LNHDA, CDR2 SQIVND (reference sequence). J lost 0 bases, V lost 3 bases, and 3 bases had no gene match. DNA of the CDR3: TGTGCCAGTAGTATTGGGACAGGAGTGAACACTGAAGCTTTCTTT. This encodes CASSIGTGVNTEAFF.

The CDR3 spells CASSQGIEGLVVKNIQYF. CDR3 bases: TGTGCCAGCAGCCAAGGCATCGAGGGTCTGGTGGTCAAAAACATTCAGTACTTC. The chain recombines TRBV4-2 with TRBJ2-4; maybe TRBD2 (5 bases). CDR3 size: 18 residues. Germline CDR1 LGHNA, CDR2 YNFKEQ. Trimming removed 1 base from V and 3 bases from J, with 19 bases in between.

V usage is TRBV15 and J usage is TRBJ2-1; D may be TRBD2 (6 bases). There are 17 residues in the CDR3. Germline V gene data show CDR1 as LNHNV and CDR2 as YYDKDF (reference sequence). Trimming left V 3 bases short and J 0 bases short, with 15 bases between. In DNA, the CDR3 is TGTGCCACCAGCAGCGGAGGACCGGGGGACTCCTACAATGAGCAGTTCTTC. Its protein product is CATSSGGPGDSYNEQFF.

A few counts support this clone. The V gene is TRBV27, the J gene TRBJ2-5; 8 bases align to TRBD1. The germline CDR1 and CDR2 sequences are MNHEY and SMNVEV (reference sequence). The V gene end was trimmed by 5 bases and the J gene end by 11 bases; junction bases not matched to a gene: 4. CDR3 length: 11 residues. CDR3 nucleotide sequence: TGTGCCAGCAGTCAGGGGGCTGAGCAGTACTTC. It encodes CASSQGAEQYF.

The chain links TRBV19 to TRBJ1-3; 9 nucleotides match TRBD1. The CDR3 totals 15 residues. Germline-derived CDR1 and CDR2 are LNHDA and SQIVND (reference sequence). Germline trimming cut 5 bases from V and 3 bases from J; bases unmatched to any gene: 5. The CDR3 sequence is CASSVMTGGGNTIYF. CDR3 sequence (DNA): TGTGCCAGTAGTGTCATGACAGGGGGTGGAAACACCATATATTTT.